This entry concerns a single T cell receptor beta chain. The antigen this receptor binds is unknown. No base quality information exists; no much larger clone differs at one position. These data come from a study of a mutant IDH1 vaccine in newly diagnosed glioma (dated by TCRdb to about 2021). About the full investigation: Patients were given eight vaccinations, in weeks 1, 3, 5, 7, 11, 15, 19 and 23, which matched visits V03 through V10. Vaccination started 4-6 weeks after radiotherapy alone, or was given together with temozolomide cycles in the groups whose treatment included chemotherapy. Of the roughly 32 patients who were treated, about 60% were male and 37.5% were female, and the mean age was about 40 years. Before enrollment, most patients had been given radiochemotherapy with temozolomide as standard therapy, while the rest had received either radiotherapy alone or temozolomide alone. Peripheral blood was collected at six visits: V03 (baseline), V05, V07, V10, V12 and V13. Longitudinal TCRB deep sequencing was done for roughly 23 treated patients, wherever samples were available for exploratory analyses.

According to the study, the label for this sample's time point signals: week 23, last vaccination. Each vaccine dose was 300 ug of a 20-mer mutant IDH1 peptide in Montanide, given subcutaneously with topical imiquimod. Donors had newly diagnosed WHO grade 3 or 4 IDH1-mutant astrocytomas with loss of nuclear ATRX. The samples were drawn from NOA16, a multicentre, single-arm, open-label phase I trial in Germany that tested a mutant IDH1 peptide vaccine in humans for the first time. Genomic DNA for TCRB sequencing was isolated from EDTA blood with the DNeasy Blood and Tissue Kit. Library preparation was by the immunoSEQ multiplex PCR assay. Rearranged TCR beta chain sequences were amplified with the hsTCRB Kit following the manufacturer's protocol. TCRB libraries were sequenced on an Illumina MiSeq. The study's own analysis went as follows. The proprietary platform of the kit vendor was used for demultiplexing, trimming and gene mapping. TCRdb retrieved this table from immuneACCESS and kept in-frame rearrangements only. Not all clones are present; in checked studies, unresolved V genes account for under half, and no reason is known for the remainder. The V and J calls and the clone size are those of that table, but D and trimming were determined from the DNA. The sample table records about 77,000 clones; roughly 85% of these occur just once. The top ten hold over 0.7% of the sample.

Beyond this particular receptor, the publication reports: Availability determined which PBMC samples were chosen for TCRB deep sequencing. No apparent relationship was observed between pseudoprogression and alterations in the top peripheral T cell clonotypes detected by TCRB sequencing. According to the authors, sample limitations meant that analyses of patient blood samples could not be reproduced. Immune responses induced by the vaccine were seen in 90% to 95% of patients across multiple MHC alleles.

The sample in question was PBMCs, obtained from a glioma patient whose treatment included an IDH1 peptide vaccine. This sequence was found in a woman between 50 and 59 years old with glioma.

The CDR3 region: CASSRQADTQYF. The DNA sequence follows: TGTGCCAGCTCACGGCAGGCAGATACGCAGTATTTT. This sequence uses TRBV18 and TRBJ2-3; the D gene assignment is ambiguous. Trimming at the junction amounts to 4 bases on V and 4 bases on J, and the germline ends lie 6 bases apart. The cysteine opens and the phenylalanine closes a CDR3 of 12 amino acids. Kept here is only the CDR3 DNA, which spans 36 bases and is read in frame from base 1. CDR1 and CDR2 (KGHSH, LQKENI) derive from the germline V gene.